Each of the 26 T cell receptor beta chains below was sequenced from the same sample in a study of blood T cell repertoires in COVID-19. Some clones are missing from TCRdb's copy, which holds only in-frame ones; the method was immunoSEQ multiplex PCR. Found here are around 150,000 clones, 88% of them singletons; the top ten hold roughly a tenth. Source material: peripheral blood. Receptors were obtained from a man aged 45-65 years with active or convalescent COVID-19.

The chain recombines TRBV28 with TRBJ2-6, with D possibly matching TRBD1 (5 bases). The CDR3 length is 18 residues. The germline CDR1 and CDR2 sequences are MDHEN and SYDVKM. V was clipped by 2 bases and J by 0 bases, with 14 bases between them. CDR3 sequence reads: CASSLRGRTRSGANVLTF. CDR3 DNA sequence: TGTGCCAGCAGTTTAAGGGGCCGCACTCGCTCTGGGGCCAACGTCCTGACTTTC.

This clone was seen just once. The V and J genes are TRBV15 and TRBJ1-6, with TRBD1 matching 9 bases. The ends lost 3 bases at V and 7 bases at J; junction bases unmatched: 4. Germline CDR1 is LNHNV and CDR2 is YYDKDF (reference sequence). This CDR3 is built from 15 residues. CDR3 residues: CATSRLTGGNSPLHF. CDR3 DNA: TGTGCCACCAGCAGGTTGACAGGGGGAAATTCACCCCTCCACTTT.

The chain carries TRBV28 and TRBJ1-2, with TRBD1 as a possible D gene (6 bases). The CDR3 contains 13 residues. Germline loops: CDR1 MDHEN, CDR2 SYDVKM. V was pared by 4 bases and J by 3 bases, with 9 bases between. CDR3 coding DNA: TGTGCCAGCAGTTCTGGACAGCACTATGGCTACACCTTC. It specifies CASSSGQHYGYTF.

The gene calls are TRBV18 and TRBJ2-1; tentative D call: TRBD1 (6 bases). V was trimmed by 3 bases and J by 5 bases, leaving 11 bases between them. This CDR3 has 14 amino acids. Germline values: CDR1 KGHSH, CDR2 LQKENI. The DNA of the CDR3 is TGTGCCAGCTCACCCGGGACACAAGACAATGAGCAGTTCTTC. Translation gives CASSPGTQDNEQFF.

This clone appeared a single time. The J gene is TRBJ1-3, the V gene TRBV7-9, with 7 nucleotides matching TRBD1. Germline values: CDR1 SEHNR, CDR2 FQNEAQ (reference sequence). Losses at the gene ends were 5 bases for V and 4 bases for J; bases not matched to a gene: 8. The CDR3 spans 15 residues. The CDR3 bases are TGTGCCAGCAGCCGAATGACAGGGACGGGAAACACCATATATTTT. It encodes CASSRMTGTGNTIYF.

The chain uses TRBV10-1 and TRBJ2-1; maybe TRBD2 (8 bases). From germline, CDR1 is WNHNN and CDR2 SYGVQD (reference sequence). V dropped 8 bases and J dropped 5 bases, with 25 bases sitting between them. The CDR3 covers 17 residues. Written as DNA, the CDR3 is TGCGCCAGCTATTCACGAAGTAGCGGGACAGTTCACAATGAGCAGTTCTTC. This sequence encodes CASYSRSSGTVHNEQFF.

The rearrangement joins TRBV2 to TRBJ2-2, with 15 bases identical to TRBD2. The CDR3 consists of 16 residues. J gave up 4 bases and V 7 bases, and 4 bases lay outside the gene matches. Germline V gene data show CDR1 as SNHLY and CDR2 as FYNNEI. For the CDR3, the DNA is TGTGCCAGCACCCTGGGACTAGCGGGAGGCACCGGGGAGCTGTTTTTT. Residues: CASTLGLAGGTGELFF. Full variable domain (outside the CDR3, taken from reference TRBV2 and TRBJ2-2): EPEVTQTPSHQVTQMGQEVILRCVPISNHLYFYWYRQILGQKVEFLVSFYNNEISEKSEIFDDQFSVERPDGSNFTLKIRSTKLEDSAMYFCASTLGLAGGTGELFFGEGSRLTVL.

The chain combines TRBV2 with TRBJ2-7, with TRBD1 matching over 7 bases. The germline V gene has CDR1 SNHLY and CDR2 FYNNEI. The CDR3 spans 11 residues. Trimming took 6 bases from V and 13 from J; bases not matched to a gene: 9. CDR3 DNA sequence: TGTGCCAGCAGGGACCGGACAGGCGGTTACTTC. This codes for CASRDRTGGYF.

This clone occurred a few times. The gene calls are TRBV4-1 and TRBJ1-6; D is perhaps TRBD1 (5 bases). Germline V gene sequence: CDR1 MGHRA, CDR2 YSYEKL. Deletions cut 3 bases from V and 9 bases from J, with 12 bases between. The CDR3 consists of 14 residues. DNA for the CDR3: TGCGCCAGCAGCCACAGGGATGACATTTCACCCCTCCACTTT. This sequence encodes CASSHRDDISPLHF.

V usage is TRBV5-6 and J usage is TRBJ1-4; TRBD1 aligns across 7 bases. The germline V gene has CDR1 SGHDT and CDR2 YYEEEE. With V trimmed by 0 bases and J by 7 bases, 3 bases remained unmatched. The CDR3 consists of 14 residues. In DNA form, the CDR3 reads TGTGCCAGCAGCTTGGGCAGGGGGACTGAAAAACTGTTTTTT. Encoded protein: CASSLGRGTEKLFF.

This clone was observed a few times. The chain recombines TRBV6-1 with TRBJ2-1; D call uncertain. V lost 3 bases, J lost 10 bases, and 7 bases lay in between. There are 11 residues in the CDR3. Per the germline V gene, CDR1 is MNHNS and CDR2 is SASEGT. The CDR3 sequence is CASSDPLEQFF. DNA of the CDR3: TGTGCCAGCAGTGACCCGTTGGAGCAGTTCTTC.

This clone was seen just once. V and J are TRBV15 and TRBJ2-1; 12 bases are shared with TRBD1. Germline V lookup: CDR1 LNHNV, CDR2 YYDKDF (reference sequence). The CDR3 length is 16 residues. Unmatched junction bases numbered 7, after V lost 2 bases and J lost 8 bases. CDR3 protein: CATSRRSGTGGHEQFF. CDR3 nucleotides: TGTGCCACCAGCAGAAGATCCGGGACAGGGGGCCATGAGCAGTTCTTC. Full variable domain (rest looked up from reference TRBV15 and TRBJ2-1): DAMVIQNPRYQVTQFGKPVTLSCSQTLNHNVMYWYQQKSSQAPKLLFHYYDKDFNNEADTPDNFQSRRPNTSFCFLDIRSPGLGDTAMYLCATSRRSGTGGHEQFFGPGTRLTVL.

The chain carries TRBV5-1 and TRBJ2-5, with 9 bases matching TRBD1. The germline CDR1 and CDR2 sequences are SGHRS and YFSETQ. After removal of 2 bases from V and 5 bases from J, the junction contained 4 bases not matched to a gene. CDR3 length: 14 residues. The CDR3: CASSLVTGGETQYF. The DNA for the CDR3 is TGCGCCAGCAGCTTAGTGACAGGGGGGGAGACCCAGTACTTC.

This clone has ten or more counts. V and J are TRBV7-2 and TRBJ1-3; D remains unclear. Trimming took off 1 base at V and 0 bases at J, with 7 bases between the two ends. The CDR3 extends over 15 amino acids. Germline V CDR1 and CDR2: SGHTA, FQGNSA. The CDR3: CASSLDRVSGNTIYF. The CDR3, as DNA: TGTGCCAGCAGCTTAGATCGTGTCTCTGGAAACACCATATATTTT.

This sequence joins TRBV28 and TRBJ1-1; D call uncertain. Germline lookup yields CDR1 MDHEN and CDR2 SYDVKM. V was pared by 2 bases and J by 5 bases, with 9 bases between. The length of the CDR3 is 13 residues. CDR3 in amino acids: CASSLGGQTEAFF. CDR3 DNA: TGTGCCAGCAGTTTAGGCGGGCAGACTGAAGCTTTCTTT.

The rearrangement joins TRBV19 to TRBJ1-2; 7 bases match TRBD1. Looked up from germline, CDR1 is LNHDA and CDR2 is SQIVND (reference sequence). The V and J ends lost 6 bases and 7 bases, in that order; junction bases with no gene match: 11. This CDR3 contains 14 residues. In DNA, the CDR3 is TGTGCCAGTAGCCTCCAGGGGGGAATTGGTGGCTACACCTTC. Its translation: CASSLQGGIGGYTF.

The chain uses TRBV28 and TRBJ2-7, with D perhaps matching TRBD2 (6 bases). In germline, CDR1 is MDHEN, CDR2 SYDVKM. Trimming stripped 7 bases from V and 0 bases from J, with 25 bases between. The CDR3 totals 18 residues. The CDR3 sequence is CASNQLWGSGRSSYEQYF. CDR3 nucleotides: TGTGCCAGCAATCAGTTGTGGGGTAGCGGTAGGAGCTCCTACGAGCAGTACTTC.

The V and J genes are TRBV2 and TRBJ2-3, with D maybe TRBD2 (6 bases). Trimming removed 2 bases at V and 2 bases at J, with 8 bases between. This CDR3 is 14 amino acids long. The germline V gene encodes CDR1 SNHLY and CDR2 FYNNEI. CDR3: CASSELAITDTQYF. The CDR3, as DNA: TGTGCCAGCAGTGAACTAGCGATCACAGATACGCAGTATTTT.

A single count supports this clone. The chain uses TRBV9 and TRBJ2-1, with 8 bases fitting TRBD2. The CDR3 extends over 15 amino acids. Trimming at V came to 1 base and at J to 4 bases, leaving 4 bases not matched to a gene. Per the germline V gene, CDR1 is SGDLS and CDR2 is YYNGEE. The CDR3 nucleotides are TGTGCCAGCAGCGTACCGAGCGGGAGTTACAATGAGCAGTTCTTC. This sequence encodes CASSVPSGSYNEQFF. Full variable domain (missing parts from reference TRBV9 and TRBJ2-1): DSGVTQTPKHLITATGQRVTLRCSPRSGDLSVYWYQQSLDQGLQFLIQYYNGEERAKGNILERFSAQQFPDLHSELNLSSLELGDSALYFCASSVPSGSYNEQFFGPGTRLTVL.

The chain has TRBV28 and TRBJ2-5; maybe TRBD2 (7 bases). Trimming took 4 bases from V and 3 from J, leaving 15 bases between them. Per the germline V gene, CDR1 is MDHEN and CDR2 is SYDVKM. This CDR3 contains 15 residues. The chain's CDR3 is CASSSLGGGKETQYF. CDR3 sequence (DNA): TGTGCCAGCAGTTCCCTGGGGGGGGGCAAAGAGACCCAGTACTTC.

This clone was counted only a few times. The chain recombines TRBV28 with TRBJ2-7; tentatively, D is TRBD2 (5 bases). This CDR3 comprises 13 residues. The ends were cut back, 5 bases at V and 0 bases at J, with 8 bases in the middle. From germline, CDR1 is MDHEN and CDR2 SYDVKM. The CDR3 sequence is CASSPGSSYEQYF. DNA for the CDR3: TGTGCCAGCAGTCCGGGAAGCTCCTACGAGCAGTACTTC.

The chain has TRBV5-6 and TRBJ2-7; D not resolved. Trimming cost V 0 bases and J 4 bases, with 8 bases left between them. The germline V gene encodes CDR1 SGHDT and CDR2 YYEEEE. The CDR3 length is 13 residues. This CDR3 is CASSLGRYYEQYF. CDR3 sequence (DNA): TGTGCCAGCAGCTTGGGGAGATATTACGAGCAGTACTTC. Together with reference TRBV5-6 and TRBJ2-7, the CDR3 gives the full variable domain: DAGVTQSPTHLIKTRGQQVTLRCSPKSGHDTVSWYQQALGQGPQFIFQYYEEEERQRGNFPDRFSGHQFPNYSSELNVNALLLGDSALYLCASSLGRYYEQYFGPGTRLTVT.

This sequence joins TRBV4-3 and TRBJ2-1, with 8 bases lining up with TRBD1. CDR3 length: 14 amino acids. Per the germline V gene, CDR1 is LGHNA and CDR2 is YSLEER. J gave up 6 bases and V 3 bases, and 4 bases lay outside the gene matches. The chain's CDR3 is CASSQGQVPNEQFF. CDR3 bases: TGCGCCAGCAGCCAGGGACAGGTTCCCAATGAGCAGTTCTTC.

The CDR3 sequence: CASSPGKGAYEQYF. The CDR3 region has the DNA TGTGCCAGCTCACCGGGAAAGGGGGCCTACGAGCAGTACTTC. V gene TRBV18 combines with J gene TRBJ2-7; tentatively, D is TRBD1 (6 bases). Germline CDR1 is KGHSH and CDR2 is LQKENI. CDR3 size: 14 residues. V was clipped by 3 bases and J by 2 bases, with 11 bases between them.

The chain joins TRBV19 to TRBJ2-1; TRBD2 aligns across 7 bases. CDR1 and CDR2 from the germline V gene are LNHDA and SQIVND (reference sequence). The junction had 4 bases not matched to a gene; V was cut back by 6 bases and J by 2 bases. The CDR3 runs 14 residues. The CDR3 loop reads CASRNGGAYNEQFF. DNA for the CDR3: TGTGCCAGTAGAAATGGGGGGGCCTACAATGAGCAGTTCTTC.

V gene TRBV18 combines with J gene TRBJ1-3, with D perhaps TRBD1 (5 bases). CDR1 KGHSH and CDR2 LQKENI come from the germline V gene. The CDR3 extends over 16 amino acids. V was pared by 4 bases and J by 4 bases, with 17 bases between. The CDR3 DNA follows: TGTGCCAGCTCACTGACTCGGGGGGGATCGGGAAACACCATATATTTT. This encodes CASSLTRGGSGNTIYF.